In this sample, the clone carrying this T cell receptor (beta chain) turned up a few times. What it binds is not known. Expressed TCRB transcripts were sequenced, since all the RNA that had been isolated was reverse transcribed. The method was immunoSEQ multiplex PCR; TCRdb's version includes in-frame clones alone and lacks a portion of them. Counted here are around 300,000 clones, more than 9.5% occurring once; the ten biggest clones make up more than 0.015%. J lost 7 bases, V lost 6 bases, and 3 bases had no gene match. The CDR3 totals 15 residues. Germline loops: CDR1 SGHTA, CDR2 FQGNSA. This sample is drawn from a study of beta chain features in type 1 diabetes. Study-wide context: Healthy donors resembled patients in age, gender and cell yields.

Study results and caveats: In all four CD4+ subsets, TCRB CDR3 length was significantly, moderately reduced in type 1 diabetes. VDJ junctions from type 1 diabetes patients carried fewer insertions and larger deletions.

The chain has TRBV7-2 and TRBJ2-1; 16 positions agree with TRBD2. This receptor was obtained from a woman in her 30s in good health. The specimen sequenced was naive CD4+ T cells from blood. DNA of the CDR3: TGTGCCAGCAGAGTGGGACTAGCGGGAGGGAATGAGCAGTTCTTC. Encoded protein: CASRVGLAGGNEQFF.